This record concerns one T cell receptor (beta chain) sequence. The antigen remains undetermined. Investigators prepared the TCR beta libraries by applying iRepertoire HTBI primers and Arm-PCR of CDR3 regions. TCRdb used MiXCR to reprocess the multiplex PCR reads, holding one entry per CDR3 protein. The sample lists 440,000 or so distinct CDR3 sequences; about 16% were seen once. This sample was included in a study of regulatory T cells in long-lasting Graves disease. Study conclusions and caveats: Public clonotype sharing was higher in persistent than newly diagnosed patients.

V was cut by 7 bases and J by 3 bases, with 10 bases left in between. This CDR3 is 12 amino acids long. Germline V lookup: CDR1 SGHDN, CDR2 FVKESK. Noted time point: newly diagnosed GD, antithyroid drugs for less than 3 months. RNA isolated from PBMCs was used to make the TCR library. Graves' disease was diagnosed by American Thyroid Association guidelines. These sequences were also reported in another study, on T cells in Graves' hyperthyroidism and ophthalmopathy. That work adds: The blood repertoire included most of the expanded thyroid clonotypes above 0.001.

Sequenced material: peripheral blood mononuclear cells (PBMCs), taken at new diagnosis, from a patient treated with antithyroid drugs. The receptor's source is a woman in her 30s with Graves disease. The chain recombines TRBV14 with TRBJ2-7, with D tentatively TRBD1 or TRBD2 (5 bases each). The CDR3 DNA follows: TGTGCCAGCAAGGGACCCGGCTACGAGCAGTACTTC. Translating gives CASKGPGYEQYF.